These T cell receptor beta chains were read from a single sample in a study of blood T cell repertoires in COVID-19. Only in-frame clones appear in the TCRdb table, and some are missing; sequencing was by immunoSEQ multiplex PCR. The sample includes about 49,000 clones, approximately 95% of them seen just once. The sequenced material came from peripheral blood. The receptor set was obtained from a man aged 55-75 years with COVID-19, enrolled during active disease. The CDR3 runs from the conserved cysteine through the conserved F or W. Each record gives: D gene, J gene, clone size, V gene, CDR3 protein, CDR3 DNA. The D gene is left open where the match is weak. Clone size is not always given. Where it is, it says once, few, many or a class for expanded clones.

NA | TRBJ2-3 | once | TRBV7-2 | CASSPVAASGTGADTQYF | TGTGCCAGCAGCCCCGTGGCGGCTAGCGGGACAGGGGCGGATACGCAGTATTTT
TRBD2 | TRBJ2-7 | NA | TRBV5-1 | CASSSRGGYEQYF | TGCGCCAGCAGCTCCCGCGGGGGTTACGAGCAGTACTTC
TRBD2 | TRBJ2-5 | NA | TRBV27 | CASSRGAGGERETQYF | TGTGCCAGCAGTCGAGGAGCGGGGGGCGAGAGGGAGACCCAGTACTTC
TRBD1 | TRBJ1-2 | NA | TRBV3-1/TRBV3-2 | CASSRYRQGAGGYTF | TGTGCCAGCAGCCGCTATCGACAGGGGGCAGGTGGCTACACCTTC
NA | TRBJ2-1 | NA | TRBV5-5 | CASSLGGIYNEQFF | TGTGCCAGCAGCTTGGGAGGCATTTACAATGAGCAGTTCTTC
TRBD1 | TRBJ1-1 | once | TRBV5-1 | CASSSSTGGTEAFF | TGCGCCAGCAGCTCCTCGACAGGGGGCACTGAAGCTTTCTTT
NA | TRBJ1-4 | NA | TRBV7-6 | CASSPGGGYEKLFF | TGTGCCAGCAGCCCGGGCGGGGGTTATGAAAAACTGTTTTTT
NA | TRBJ1-1 | NA | TRBV11-3 | CASSLSGYTEAFF | TGTGCCAGCAGCTTAAGCGGGTACACTGAAGCTTTCTTT
NA | TRBJ2-3 | NA | TRBV24-1 | CATSDSGARGDTQYF | TGTGCCACCAGTGATTCAGGGGCCAGGGGAGATACGCAGTATTTT
NA | TRBJ1-2 | NA | TRBV9 | CASSASSGTYNYGYTF | TGTGCCAGCAGCGCTTCGTCCGGGACATATAACTATGGCTACACCTTC
NA | TRBJ2-3 | once | TRBV12-5 | CASAQHQAGDTQYF | TGTGCTAGTGCCCAACATCAAGCGGGAGATACGCAGTATTTT
NA | TRBJ2-3 | NA | TRBV6-4 | CASSEFIAESTDTQYF | TGTGCCAGCAGTGAATTCATAGCGGAGAGCACAGATACGCAGTATTTT
NA | TRBJ1-1 | NA | TRBV7-2 | CASSPRYRYTEAFF | TGTGCCAGCAGTCCCCGTTATCGTTACACTGAAGCTTTCTTT
TRBD2 | TRBJ2-1 | NA | TRBV3-1/TRBV3-2 | CASSKERFGTSGDLSSYNEQFF | TGTGCCAGCAGCAAAGAACGGTTCGGGACTAGCGGCGATTTGAGCTCCTACAATGAGCAGTTCTTC
NA | TRBJ1-3 | once | TRBV30 | CAWSVQSGNTIYF | TGTGCCTGGAGTGTACAGAGTGGAAACACCATATATTTT
NA | TRBJ1-1 | once | TRBV5-1 | CASSLGEGTEAFF | TGCGCCAGCAGCTTGGGAGAGGGCACTGAAGCTTTCTTT
TRBD2 | TRBJ2-3 | NA | TRBV7-8 | CASSKTSGRGVDTQYF | TGTGCCAGCAGCAAGACTAGCGGGAGGGGGGTAGATACGCAGTATTTT
NA | TRBJ2-2 | NA | TRBV4-2 | CASSQEWRRDTGELFF | TGTGCCAGCAGCCAAGAATGGAGGAGGGACACCGGGGAGCTGTTTTTT
NA | TRBJ2-3 | NA | TRBV4-1 | CASSQERGGGHTDTQYF | TGCGCCAGCAGCCAAGAAAGAGGCGGGGGACACACAGATACGCAGTATTTT
NA | TRBJ1-2 | once | TRBV6-5 | CASSYSLGAGDYGYTF | TGTGCCAGCAGTTACTCGTTGGGGGCTGGGGACTATGGCTACACCTTC
NA | TRBJ1-1 | NA | TRBV7-2 | CASSLQYDGTEAFF | TGTGCCAGCAGCCTACAGTACGACGGCACTGAAGCTTTCTTT
TRBD2 | TRBJ2-2 | NA | TRBV6-5 | CASTRGGALRELFF | TGTGCCAGCACAAGGGGAGGGGCACTGCGGGAGCTGTTTTTT
NA | TRBJ1-1 | few | TRBV19 | CASIARDTSGAFF | TGTGCCAGTATCGCTAGGGACACATCGGGGGCTTTCTTT
NA | TRBJ1-1 | NA | TRBV18 | CASSPSLVDRSTEAFF | TGTGCCAGCTCACCCTCTCTAGTTGACAGGTCCACTGAAGCTTTCTTT
NA | TRBJ1-3 | NA | TRBV13 | CASSLAQGPGNTIYF | TGTGCCAGCAGCTTAGCTCAGGGCCCTGGAAACACCATATATTTT
TRBD2 | TRBJ2-1 | NA | TRBV3-1/TRBV3-2 | CASSQPGTSDSLSSYNEQFF | TGTGCCAGCAGCCAGCCCGGGACTAGCGATAGTTTAAGCTCCTACAATGAGCAGTTCTTC
NA | TRBJ2-3 | NA | TRBV5-1 | CASRVGGTDTQYF | TGCGCCAGCAGGGTCGGAGGGACAGATACGCAGTATTTT
NA | TRBJ2-5 | NA | TRBV2 | CASSGGSQETQYF | TGTGCCAGCAGTGGGGGCAGTCAAGAGACCCAGTACTTC
TRBD2 | TRBJ2-7 | NA | TRBV24-1 | CATSPGTSGDQYYEQYF | TGTGCCACCAGTCCCGGGACTAGCGGAGATCAATACTACGAGCAGTACTTC
NA | TRBJ1-2 | NA | TRBV9 | CASSVAFYIRDLANYGYTF | TGTGCCAGCAGCGTAGCTTTTTACATCCGGGATCTAGCTAACTATGGCTACACCTTC
TRBD1 | TRBJ2-7 | NA | TRBV5-1 | CASSLPGQGSHEQYF | TGCGCCAGCAGCCTCCCGGGACAGGGGTCCCACGAGCAGTACTTC
NA | TRBJ2-5 | once | TRBV9 | CASSLSPGQQGETQYF | TGTGCCAGCAGTCTATCGCCGGGACAACAAGGAGAGACCCAGTACTTC